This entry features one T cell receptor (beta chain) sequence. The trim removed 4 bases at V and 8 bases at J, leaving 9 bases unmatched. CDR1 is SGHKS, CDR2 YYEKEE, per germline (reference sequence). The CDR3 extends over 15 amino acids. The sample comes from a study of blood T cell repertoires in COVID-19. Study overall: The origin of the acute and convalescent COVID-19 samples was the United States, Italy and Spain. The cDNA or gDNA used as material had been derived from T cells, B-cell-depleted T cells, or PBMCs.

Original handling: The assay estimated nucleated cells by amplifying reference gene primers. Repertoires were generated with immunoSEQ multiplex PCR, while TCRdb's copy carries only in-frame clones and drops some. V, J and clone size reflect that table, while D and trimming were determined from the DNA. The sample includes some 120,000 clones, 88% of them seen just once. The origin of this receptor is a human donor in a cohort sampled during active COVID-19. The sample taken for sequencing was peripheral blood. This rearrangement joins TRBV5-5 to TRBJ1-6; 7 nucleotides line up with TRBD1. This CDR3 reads CASSLLTGMDSPLHF. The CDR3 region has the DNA TGTGCCAGCAGCCTACTGACAGGGATGGATTCACCCCTCCACTTT.